This TCR beta chain was profiled in a study of blood T cell repertoires in COVID-19. Overall study: Specimens from acute and convalescent COVID-19 originated in the United States, Italy and Spain.

The germline V gene encodes CDR1 SNHLY and CDR2 FYNNEI. Trimming pared 4 bases from V and 1 base from J, leaving 11 bases between. The CDR3 contains 14 residues. In the original analysis: The assay estimated nucleated cells by amplifying reference gene primers. The table came from immunoSEQ multiplex PCR; TCRdb's copy has only in-frame clones and leaves some out. V and J calls and clone size are given by that table; D and trimming were obtained from the DNA. The profile shows 20,000 to 25,000 clones, under 90% of them singletons. The receptor comes from a man aged 50 to 60 with active COVID-19. This chain connects TRBV2 to TRBJ2-7; a weak D match, TRBD2 (5 bases). Sequencing was carried out using peripheral blood. The CDR3 loop reads CASSAGSLSYEQYF. The CDR3 nucleotides are TGTGCCAGCAGTGCGGGGTCCTTATCCTACGAGCAGTACTTC.